The rows below give T cell receptor beta chains drawn from one sample of a study of radiation and T cells in renal cell carcinoma. The data were produced by immunoSEQ multiplex PCR, yet TCRdb's version contains in-frame clones alone and is incomplete. The table lists about 140,000 clones, approximately 86% of them singletons. The material sequenced was blood, taken from a patient whose treatment included radiotherapy and nephrectomy. These receptors were obtained from a woman in her fifties or sixties with renal cell carcinoma. Each CDR3 is given without its conserved first and last residue.

J gene | V gene | CDR3 protein
TRBJ2-4 | TRBV7-2 | ASSLPAGGPTNIQY
TRBJ2-2 | TRBV10-3 | AISRGTSGGNTGELF
TRBJ2-1 | TRBV18 | ASSPGTGNSYNEQF
TRBJ2-7 | TRBV7-2 | ASSLNAEQY
TRBJ2-3 | TRBV19 | ASSKTVSTDTQY
TRBJ2-7 | TRBV7-9 | ASSLKSSGAN
TRBJ2-1 | TRBV7-3 | ASSLGGPNEQF
TRBJ1-5 | TRBV5-6 | ASSLWWQAGGNQPQH
TRBJ2-1 | TRBV4-1 | ASSLRLSSYNEQF
TRBJ1-5 | TRBV10-1 | ASHGGSNQPQH
TRBJ1-1 | TRBV7-9 | ASSPQGVVNTEAF
TRBJ1-5 | TRBV18 | ASSSDGTYPQH
TRBJ1-5 | TRBV7-2 | ASSPTGTSNQPQH
TRBJ1-4 | TRBV5-1 | ASSGGQGASNEKLF
TRBJ2-2 | TRBV18 | ASSPNTPNTGELF
TRBJ2-7 | TRBV7-2 | ASSSSRGYEQY
TRBJ1-5 | TRBV6-6 | ASSRHTDQPQH
TRBJ1-3 | TRBV11-2 | ASSQSGRNTIY
TRBJ2-5 | TRBV6-8 | ASSSERGIPETQY
TRBJ1-2 | TRBV18 | ASSPSDYGYT
TRBJ2-6 | TRBV5-6 | ASSLGSGANVLT
TRBJ1-1 | TRBV28 | ASSSPGSGTEAF
TRBJ1-3 | TRBV23-1 | ASSLLLAGAPDTIY
TRBJ2-1 | TRBV11-3 | ASSRTGDYNEQF
TRBJ2-5 | TRBV19 | ASSIDSDIQETQY
TRBJ2-3 | TRBV5-5 | ASSFPPGLRTDTQY
TRBJ2-5 | TRBV7-2 | ASSLAREETQY
TRBJ2-5 | TRBV29-1 | SVPVVLGGVKTQY